The 26 T cell receptor beta chains presented below share a single source sample, sequenced in a study of T cells in Graves' hyperthyroidism and ophthalmopathy. Regions amplified from RNA transcripts were the TCR beta CDR3 regions. With the HTBI primer set, the TCR CDR3 went through a first round of RT-PCR. TCRdb fed the multiplex PCR reads into MiXCR, producing one record per CDR3 protein. In the table there are roughly 500,000 distinct CDR3 sequences, approximately 25% of which are singletons. The sequencing input was blood. Receptors were obtained from a woman aged 25-40 years with Graves' ophthalmopathy.

This clonotype appeared a few times. The V and J genes are TRBV13 and TRBJ2-7; 9 positions match TRBD2. The CDR3 sequence is 15 residues long. CDR1 is PRHDT, CDR2 FYEKMQ, per germline (reference sequence). Trimming took 5 bases from V and 1 from J; bases not matched to a gene: 6. The DNA for the CDR3 is TGTGCCAGCAGCCCACCGGGACTAGCTTCCTACGAGCAGTACTTC. Amino acid sequence: CASSPPGLASYEQYF. The full variable domain, with the rest looked up from reference TRBV13 and TRBJ2-7, is AAGVIQSPRHLIKEKRETATLKCYPIPRHDTVYWYQQGPGQDPQFLISFYEKMQSDKGSIPDRFSAQQFSDYHSELNMSSLELGDSALYFCASSPPGLASYEQYFGPGTRLTVT.

This clonotype was picked up many times. The chain has TRBV3-1 and TRBJ1-2; D is uncertain. This CDR3 has 12 amino acids. CDR1 and CDR2 from the germline V gene are LGHDT and YNNKEL (reference sequence). V was trimmed by 2 bases and J by 5 bases, leaving 6 bases between them. The CDR3 bases are TGTGCCAGCAGCCAACTGACATATGGCTACACCTTC. It translates to CASSQLTYGYTF.

This CDR3 reads CASSTRTGYQETQYF. CDR3 nucleotides: TGTGCCAGCAGCACTCGGACAGGTTATCAAGAGACCCAGTACTTC. The chain recombines TRBV7-6 with TRBJ2-5; TRBD1 matches at 7 bases. From germline, CDR1 is SGHVS and CDR2 FNYEAQ. With V trimmed by 5 bases and J by 2 bases, 8 bases remained unmatched. The CDR3 consists of 15 residues.

This clonotype was counted at least ten times. The chain couples TRBV20-1 to TRBJ2-7; D might be TRBD2 (6 bases). V lost 3 bases and J 7 bases, leaving 16 bases between the germline ends. Per germline, CDR1 DFQATT and CDR2 SNEGSKA (reference sequence). This CDR3 has 13 residues. CDR3 loop: CSASLPGVEEQYF. The CDR3 nucleotides are TGCAGTGCTAGCCTCCCGGGGGTAGAGGAGCAGTACTTC.

This clonotype was counted a few times. This rearrangement joins TRBV18 to TRBJ1-1, with D tentatively TRBD1 (5 bases). The CDR3 is 12 amino acids. Germline CDR1 is KGHSH and CDR2 is LQKENI. Deletions cut 1 base from V and 7 bases from J, with 7 bases between. The DNA for the CDR3 is TGTGCCAGCTCACCACGAGACAGTGAAGCTTTCTTT. Translation: CASSPRDSEAFF.

This clonotype was detected many times. This CDR3 reads CASSAVRGYTF. The DNA of the CDR3 is TGTGCCAGCAGCGCCGTCCGCGGCTACACCTTC. The rearrangement joins TRBV7-2 to TRBJ1-2; D gene unclear. With 5 bases removed from V and 8 bases from J, the gap between germline ends came to 9 bases. CDR3 length equals 11 residues. Germline CDR1 SGHTA, CDR2 FQGNSA.

This clonotype was recorded many times. V and J are TRBV20-1 and TRBJ2-5, with D unresolved. The CDR3 sequence is 10 residues long. The V gene's germline CDR1 is DFQATT and CDR2 SNEGSKA (reference sequence). V lost 6 bases and J 7 bases, leaving 9 bases between the germline ends. The CDR3 coding sequence is TGCAGTGCCGGCCTCGGGACCCAGTACTTC. Translating gives CSAGLGTQYF.

The V and J genes are TRBV28 and TRBJ2-7, with TRBD2 matching 8 bases. CDR3 length: 17 residues. V lost 2 bases to trimming and J lost 4 bases; unmatched junction nucleotides: 13. Germline assignment: CDR1 MDHEN and CDR2 SYDVKM. CDR3 region: CASSLGAGGPFPYEQYF. The CDR3 DNA reads as TGTGCCAGCAGTTTAGGGGCGGGGGGCCCCTTTCCATACGAGCAGTACTTC. Looking up the rest from reference TRBV28 and TRBJ2-7 gives the full variable domain: DVKVTQSSRYLVKRTGEKVFLECVQDMDHENMFWYRQDPGLGLRLIYFSYDVKMKEKGDIPEGYSVSREKKERFSLILESASTNQTSMYLCASSLGAGGPFPYEQYFGPGTRLTVT.

This clonotype was seen ten or more times. The V and J genes are TRBV5-6 and TRBJ2-6, with a possible D match to TRBD1 (5 bases). CDR3 length: 15 amino acids. V was shortened by 4 bases and J by 4 bases, with 12 bases between the two germline ends. Germline V gene lookup returns CDR1 SGHDT and CDR2 YYEEEE. DNA of the CDR3: TGTGCCAGCAGCCTAGACAGTGCCGGGGCCAACGTCCTGACTTTC. Residues: CASSLDSAGANVLTF.

The V and J genes are TRBV4-1 and TRBJ2-2; D might be TRBD1 (5 bases). The V gene lost 2 bases and the J gene lost 4 bases, with 11 bases spanning the gap. CDR1 is MGHRA, CDR2 YSYEKL, per germline. The CDR3 extends over 15 amino acids. The CDR3 loop is CASSQLGVSTGELFF. The CDR3 nucleotides are TGCGCCAGCAGCCAACTAGGGGTCAGCACCGGGGAGCTGTTTTTT.

Comment on this clonotype: A single base separates this from a much larger clone, so it may be a read error. No conserved phenylalanine or tryptophan is present at the end of the CDR3, so a read error is the likely explanation. This chain joins TRBV2 and TRBJ1-1; D is possibly TRBD1 (6 bases). V dropped 6 bases and J dropped 2 bases, with 13 bases sitting between them. Germline assignment: CDR1 SNHLY and CDR2 FYNNEI. CDR3 length equals 14 residues. The CDR3 DNA follows: TGTGCCAGCAGCACACAGGGTACAAACACTGAAGCTTTCTTA. Amino acids: CASSTQGTNTEAFL.

This clonotype was picked up many times. The chain links TRBV28 to TRBJ2-7; 9 bases map to TRBD1. CDR3 length: 17 amino acids. Trimming removed 3 bases from V and 1 base from J; junction bases left unmatched: 10. CDR1 MDHEN and CDR2 SYDVKM come from the germline V gene. The CDR3 sequence is CASSFSSRGTGSYEQYF. CDR3 DNA: TGTGCCAGCAGTTTCTCATCTAGGGGGACAGGGTCCTACGAGCAGTACTTC.

This clonotype occurred many times. The chain couples TRBV24-1 to TRBJ1-2; weak D call: TRBD1 (5 bases). The CDR3 length is 14 residues. The germline gives CDR1 KGHDR, CDR2 SFDVKD. V was clipped by 4 bases and J by 5 bases, with 13 bases between them. CDR3 nucleotides: TGTGCCACCAGTGACGCAGGGTACGGGTATGGCTACACCTTC. Translating gives CATSDAGYGYGYTF.

This clonotype was seen many times. This rearrangement joins TRBV28 to TRBJ1-5; 7 bases fit TRBD1. V gave up 4 bases and J gave up 9 bases; unmatched junction bases: 9. CDR3 length: 14 amino acids. Per germline, CDR1 MDHEN and CDR2 SYDVKM. The CDR3 reads CASSYGRGVSPQHF. The CDR3 nucleotides read TGTGCCAGCAGTTATGGCAGGGGGGTATCGCCCCAGCATTTT.

The chain joins TRBV11-3 to TRBJ2-7; TRBD2 is a possible D gene (6 bases). This CDR3 comprises 14 residues. Trimming shortened V by 2 bases and J by 3 bases, and 11 bases separated the two germline ends. From germline, CDR1 is SGHNT and CDR2 YENEEA. The CDR3 is CASSLRGLDYEQYF. Written as DNA, the CDR3 is TGTGCCAGCAGCTTACGGGGACTGGACTACGAGCAGTACTTC.

In its sample, this clonotype was seen many times. This sequence joins TRBV28 and TRBJ2-2; 9 positions agree with TRBD1. Germline CDR1 is MDHEN and CDR2 is SYDVKM. The length of the CDR3 is 14 residues. V shed 6 bases and J 6 bases; nucleotides not matched to a gene: 5. The CDR3 reads CASRVTGGAGELFF. CDR3 nucleotides: TGTGCCAGCAGAGTGACAGGGGGTGCCGGGGAGCTGTTTTTT.

This clonotype was seen ten or more times. V usage is TRBV12-3 or TRBV12-4 and J usage is TRBJ1-2, with D tentatively TRBD1 (6 bases). The CDR3 contains 13 residues. V lost 5 bases and J lost 8, with 15 bases in between. In DNA, the CDR3 is TGTGCCAGCAGTCCGCAGGGACACCGGGGCTACACCTTC. Translation gives CASSPQGHRGYTF.

This clonotype was seen ten or more times. The chain combines TRBV19 with TRBJ1-1; D not resolved. CDR3 length equals 15 residues. Germline values: CDR1 LNHDA, CDR2 SQIVND (reference sequence). Trimming stripped 3 bases from V and 5 bases from J, with 16 bases between. The chain's CDR3 is CASSIFGEGQTEAFF. The DNA for the CDR3 is TGTGCCAGTAGTATCTTCGGGGAGGGCCAGACTGAAGCTTTCTTT.

The V call is TRBV2, the J call TRBJ1-1; tentative D call: TRBD1 (5 bases). The CDR3 length is 15 residues. Germline CDR1 SNHLY, CDR2 FYNNEI. V was trimmed by 2 bases and J by 3 bases, leaving 13 bases between them. The CDR3 region has the DNA TGTGCCAGCAGTGAAATTAGGGGAGGGGACACTGAAGCTTTCTTT. This codes for CASSEIRGGDTEAFF.

This clonotype has at least ten counts. CDR3 nucleotides: TGCAGCGCTATCAGCATACGGGGGGCTGAAGCTTTCTTT. Translated: CSAISIRGAEAFF. This rearrangement joins TRBV29-1 to TRBJ1-1; perhaps TRBD1 as D (5 bases). This CDR3 has 13 residues. Germline lookup yields CDR1 SQVTM and CDR2 ANQGSEA. Trimming stripped 7 bases from V and 6 bases from J, with 18 bases between.

On this clonotype itself: A much larger clone lies one base from this, so it may be a read error. This chain uses TRBV24-1 with TRBJ1-1; D is ambiguous. The CDR3 spans 12 residues. Germline CDR1 is KGHDR and CDR2 is SFDVKD. CDR3 sequence: CVTQGRCTEAFF. The CDR3 DNA is TGTGTCACCCAAGGTCGTTGCACTGAAGCTTTCTTT.

About this clonotype: A read error may explain this, as a much larger clone is one base away. V is TRBV12-3 or TRBV12-4 and J is TRBJ1-2, with 10 bases lining up with TRBD1. This CDR3 region has 14 residues. The trim removed 5 bases at V and 7 bases at J, leaving 7 bases unmatched. The DNA for the CDR3 is TGTGCCAGCAGTACCGGGACAGGGGTATCTGGCTACACCTTC. This translates into CASSTGTGVSGYTF.

This clonotype was seen ten or more times. DNA of the CDR3: TGTGCCAGCAGCTTGTATCCCCCGAACACCGGGGAGCTGTTTTTT. This translates into CASSLYPPNTGELFF. The chain uses TRBV5-5 and TRBJ2-2, with unresolved D. Trimming pared 1 base from V and 0 bases from J, leaving 7 bases between. Germline values: CDR1 SGHKS, CDR2 YYEKEE (reference sequence). The CDR3 totals 15 residues.

This clonotype was seen ten or more times. The V gene is TRBV6-5, the J gene TRBJ1-5, with D unclear. This CDR3 has 14 amino acids. Germline CDR1 and CDR2: MNHEY and SVGAGI. The V end lost 2 bases, the J end lost 5 bases, and 10 bases lay between the germline ends. The CDR3 is CASSYRSGDQPQHF. The CDR3 DNA is TGTGCCAGCAGTTACAGGTCAGGCGATCAGCCCCAGCATTTT.

This chain connects TRBV24-1 to TRBJ2-7; a possible D gene is TRBD1 (6 bases). Germline V gene data show CDR1 as KGHDR and CDR2 as SFDVKD. Trimming removed 4 bases at V and 4 bases at J, with 13 bases between. This CDR3 is built from 14 residues. The CDR3 reads CATSDSGQSYEQYF. The CDR3 DNA follows: TGTGCCACCAGTGACAGTGGACAGTCGTACGAGCAGTACTTC.

There are many counts of this clonotype. This chain links TRBV7-9 with TRBJ1-5; 7 bases match TRBD1. Germline V gives CDR1 SEHNR, CDR2 FQNEAQ (reference sequence). The CDR3 spans 14 residues. The junction had 7 bases not matched to a gene; V was cut back by 4 bases and J by 7 bases. The CDR3, as DNA: TGTGCCAGCAGCTCAAGTACAGGGGAGCAGCCCCAGCATTTT. This translates into CASSSSTGEQPQHF.